Listed below are T cell receptor beta chains from one sample, sequenced in a study of blood T cell repertoires in COVID-19. The data were produced by immunoSEQ multiplex PCR, yet TCRdb's version contains in-frame clones alone and is incomplete. The sample includes tens of thousands of clones, nearly 90% of them seen just once. Sequenced sample: peripheral blood. Receptors originate from a woman aged 50 to 65 with COVID-19, enrolled during active disease. Each CDR3 is given without its conserved first and last residue. The order of the fields is CDR3 protein, CDR3 length, V gene, J gene.

ASSQDATGFHYT	12	TRBV3-1/TRBV3-2	TRBJ1-2
ASSGREGQETQY	12	TRBV2	TRBJ2-5
ASSQGLAVSYNEQF	14	TRBV4-1	TRBJ2-1
ASSGTGKYGYGYT	13	TRBV5-4	TRBJ1-2
ACRAGGIWDTQY	12	TRBV30	TRBJ2-3
ASSLSHRAEAF	11	TRBV7-2	TRBJ1-1
ASRRETGELF	10	TRBV6-5	TRBJ2-2
SVEVAGVADRAF	12	TRBV29-1	TRBJ1-1
ASSQSGGGNEQF	12	TRBV14	TRBJ2-1
ASRSRVSDTQY	11	TRBV11-3	TRBJ2-3
ASSYSGQAGVYT	12	TRBV6-5	TRBJ1-2
ASSGEGLLSSEQY	13	TRBV18	TRBJ2-7
ASRNREGQPQH	11	TRBV27	TRBJ1-5
SVESRREGGYEQY	13	TRBV29-1	TRBJ2-7
ASSLLGGRAHEQY	13	TRBV3-1/TRBV3-2	TRBJ2-7
ASSFEDVRGRAKNIQY	16	TRBV5-5	TRBJ2-4
ASSLEGQGGSEQY	13	TRBV5-1	TRBJ2-7
ASRYTGTSGGEGELF	15	TRBV27	TRBJ2-2
ASSYGTGSNYGYT	13	TRBV9	TRBJ1-2
ASSQGGLAGETQY	13	TRBV4-2	TRBJ2-5
ASRPGLYEQY	10	TRBV2	TRBJ2-7
ASSLVLAGGIIYEQY	15	TRBV28	TRBJ2-7
ASSGRGQPETQY	12	TRBV28	TRBJ2-5
ASSYARGAEQF	11	TRBV6-6	TRBJ2-1
ASSPPRQGLTGNTIY	15	TRBV28	TRBJ1-3
ASSPPRVAGDVTDTQY	16	TRBV5-4	TRBJ2-3
ASSQDTGGTHNEQF	14	TRBV7-6	TRBJ2-1
AWSKSSGNTIY	11	TRBV30	TRBJ1-3
AWSLAGGTDTQY	12	TRBV30	TRBJ2-3
ASSLTGGNQPQH	12	TRBV6-5	TRBJ1-5
ATSGGVNTGELF	12	TRBV24-1	TRBJ2-2
ASSPPTSGRAYEQY	14	TRBV7-6	TRBJ2-7
ASSSLTEAF	9	TRBV28	TRBJ1-1
ASSFRGDNSPLH	12	TRBV27	TRBJ1-6
ASSLTGSGQY	10	TRBV7-9	TRBJ2-7
ASSLMGDSPLH	11	TRBV5-4	TRBJ1-6
ASSKGQVSNQPQH	13	TRBV6-6	TRBJ1-5
ASSLVTGTTEAF	12	TRBV11-3	TRBJ1-1
ASSPTSEAF	9	TRBV7-2	TRBJ1-1
ASSQFRNNEQF	11	TRBV19	TRBJ2-1
ASSLIGGDNNEQF	13	TRBV5-1	TRBJ2-1
ASSQEYGDSYEQY	13	TRBV3-1/TRBV3-2	TRBJ2-7
ASSRQGAGGANVLT	14	TRBV19	TRBJ2-6
ASSQWVSGIRTDTQY	15	TRBV3-1/TRBV3-2	TRBJ2-3
ASSPIQGGEQF	11	TRBV18	TRBJ2-1
ASSPPEQREF	10	TRBV23-1	TRBJ2-1
ASSSRQVVKFEQY	13	TRBV13	TRBJ2-7
AWSVRRTPSSYEQY	14	TRBV30	TRBJ2-7
ASKRTSGYEQY	11	TRBV6-5	TRBJ2-7
ASSPRDIYNEQF	12	TRBV28	TRBJ2-1
ASRASTGGGSPLH	13	TRBV28	TRBJ1-6
SASPYVAGEVVEQY	14	TRBV20-1	TRBJ2-7
AIREGQGLSYT	11	TRBV10-3	TRBJ1-2
ASSFTGFGEQF	11	TRBV6-2/TRBV6-3	TRBJ2-1
AWSQSGNQPQH	11	TRBV30	TRBJ1-5
ASSQEGNRKNIQY	13	TRBV7-8	TRBJ2-4
SVEGLAGYNEQF	12	TRBV29-1	TRBJ2-1
ASSRGSTNEKLF	12	TRBV7-9	TRBJ1-4
ASRRERGPQETQY	13	TRBV23-1	TRBJ2-5